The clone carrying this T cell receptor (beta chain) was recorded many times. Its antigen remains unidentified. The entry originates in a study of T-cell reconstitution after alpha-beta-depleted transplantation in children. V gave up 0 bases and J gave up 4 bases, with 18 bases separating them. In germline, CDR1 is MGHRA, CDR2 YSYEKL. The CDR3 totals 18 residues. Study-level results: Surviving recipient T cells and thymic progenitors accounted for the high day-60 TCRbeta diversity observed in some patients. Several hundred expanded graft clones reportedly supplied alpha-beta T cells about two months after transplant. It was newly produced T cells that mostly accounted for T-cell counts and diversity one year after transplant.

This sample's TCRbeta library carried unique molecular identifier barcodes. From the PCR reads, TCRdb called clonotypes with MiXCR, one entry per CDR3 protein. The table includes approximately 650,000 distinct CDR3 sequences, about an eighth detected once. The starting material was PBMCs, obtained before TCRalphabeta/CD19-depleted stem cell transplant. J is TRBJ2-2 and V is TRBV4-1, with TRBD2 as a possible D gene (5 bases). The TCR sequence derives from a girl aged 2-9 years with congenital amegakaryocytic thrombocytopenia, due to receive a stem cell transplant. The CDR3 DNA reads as TGCGCCAGCAGCCAAGATAGCTGGTCTATCGGGGTCACCGGGGAGCTGTTTTTT. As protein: CASSQDSWSIGVTGELFF.